The TCR beta chain under discussion was sequenced for a study of CD8+CD57+ T cells in acquired aplastic anemia. A few counts support this clonotype. CDR3 and TCR beta VDJ profiling relied on genomic DNA as the template. Each CDR3 protein gets one entry after TCRdb re-called the reads with MiXCR. The top ten hold 15% to 20% of the sample, which has a few hundred thousand distinct CDR3 sequences, about half seen once. This CDR3 has 13 amino acids. Germline V CDR1 and CDR2: LNHNV, YYDKDF (reference sequence). V shed 3 bases and J shed 19 bases, with 19 bases lying between them. Flow cytometry had shown expanded CD8+CD57+ cells in the patients chosen for sequencing. Severe acquired aplastic anemia was present in every patient.

V is TRBV15 and J is TRBJ1-6; D is undetermined. This receptor was obtained from a human donor with aplastic anemia. Specimen: sorted CD4+, CD8+, or CD8+CD57+ T cells (not recorded which) from PBMCs. The CDR3 DNA reads TGTGCCACCAGCAGCGATCATAATTCACCCTTTCACTTT. Its protein product is CATSSDHNSPFHF.